A single sample is the source of the 25 T cell receptor beta chains below, sequenced in a study of T cells in Graves' hyperthyroidism and ophthalmopathy. The source material, RNA transcripts, was used to amplify TCR beta CDR3 regions. Using the HTBI primer set, a first-round RT-PCR was run on the TCR CDR3. TCRdb itself ran the multiplex PCR reads through MiXCR, one entry per CDR3 protein. The sample yields more than 300,000 distinct CDR3 sequences, around 20% seen once. Specimen: blood. The receptors shown here come from a man aged 18 to 30 with Graves' ophthalmopathy.

The chain combines TRBV29-1 with TRBJ2-1; 7 bases align to TRBD2. Germline V gene data show CDR1 as SQVTM and CDR2 as ANQGSEA. The trim removed 2 bases at V and 3 bases at J, leaving 10 bases unmatched. This CDR3 comprises 16 residues. CDR3 sequence: CSVELNGLAVYNEQFF. Here the CDR3 DNA reads TGCAGCGTTGAATTGAACGGGCTAGCGGTCTACAATGAGCAGTTCTTC.

Details on this clonotype: A much bigger clone sits one base away, suggesting this may be a read error. The J gene is TRBJ2-7, the V gene TRBV3-1, with TRBD2 as a possible D gene (6 bases). V was trimmed by 4 bases and J by 2 bases, leaving 15 bases between them. Germline loops: CDR1 LGHDT, CDR2 YNNKEL (reference sequence). CDR3 length: 15 residues. CDR3 DNA: TGTGCCAGCAGCCCCCGGGGAGGAACTCCCTACGAGCAGTACTTC. Its translation is CASSPRGGTPYEQYF.

There are many counts of this clonotype. The chain recombines TRBV3-1 with TRBJ2-7; either TRBD1 or TRBD2 may fit D (5 bases each). Trimming stripped 2 bases from V and 4 bases from J, with 12 bases between. From germline, CDR1 is LGHDT and CDR2 YNNKEL (reference sequence). The CDR3 has 14 residues. CDR3 in DNA: TGTGCCAGCAGCCAACAGGGTGGAGGATACGAGCAGTACTTC. It specifies CASSQQGGGYEQYF.

This clonotype was seen ten or more times. The chain links TRBV27 to TRBJ1-5; tentative D call: TRBD1 (5 bases). Germline CDR1 MNHEY, CDR2 SMNVEV (reference sequence). V gave up 3 bases and J gave up 1 base, with 10 bases separating them. This CDR3 is 15 amino acids long. The DNA of the CDR3 is TGTGCCAGCAGTTTGTGGGGCGTAAGCAATCAGCCCCAGCATTTT. Protein product: CASSLWGVSNQPQHF.

This clonotype was seen repeatedly, ten times or more. The chain recombines TRBV20-1 with TRBJ1-4; 7 nucleotides line up with TRBD1. Germline assignment: CDR1 DFQATT and CDR2 SNEGSKA (reference sequence). Germline trimming cut 5 bases from V and 8 bases from J; bases unmatched to any gene: 11. CDR3 length: 14 amino acids. DNA of the CDR3: TGCAGTGCTCCGGGCGGCAGGGGGGGAGAAAAACTGTTTTTT. Translated: CSAPGGRGGEKLFF.

At least ten counts were recorded for this clonotype. The chain uses TRBV27 and TRBJ1-1; D is unclear. Trimming shortened V by 0 bases and J by 1 base, and 9 bases separated the two germline ends. Germline values: CDR1 MNHEY, CDR2 SMNVEV (reference sequence). This CDR3 is built from 15 residues. The CDR3 nucleotides are TGTGCCAGCAGTTTATCAATCTCGGGGAACACTGAAGCTTTCTTT. It is translated as CASSLSISGNTEAFF.

This sequence joins TRBV4-1 and TRBJ1-6; perhaps TRBD1 as D (6 bases). The CDR3 has 16 amino acids. Germline loops: CDR1 MGHRA, CDR2 YSYEKL. Between the trimmed V and J ends, which lost 5 bases and 8 bases, there was a span of 19 bases. CDR3 nucleotides: TGCGCCAGCAGCTCAACTGCAGGACAGAGGGATTCACCCCTCCACTTT. Translating gives CASSSTAGQRDSPLHF.

The V and J genes are TRBV19 and TRBJ1-4; 7 bases agree with TRBD1. V shed 6 bases and J 4 bases; nucleotides not matched to a gene: 8. This CDR3 has 15 amino acids. CDR1 and CDR2 from the germline V gene are LNHDA and SQIVND (reference sequence). CDR3 DNA sequence: TGTGCCAGTAGGCTGAGCGGGACAGATAATGAAAAACTGTTTTTT. Its protein is CASRLSGTDNEKLFF.

This clonotype came up many times. The chain employs TRBV10-3 and TRBJ2-3; 14 positions agree with TRBD2. This CDR3 contains 17 residues. Germline CDR1 is ENHRY and CDR2 is SYGVKD. V lost 3 bases to trimming and J lost 1 base; unmatched junction nucleotides: 3. In DNA, the CDR3 is TGTGCCATCAGTGAAGGGACTAGCGGGGGAGGCACAGATACGCAGTATTTT. It translates to CAISEGTSGGGTDTQYF.

The J gene is TRBJ2-1, the V gene TRBV9; TRBD2 matches 12 bases. Germline CDR1 and CDR2: SGDLS and YYNGEE. The CDR3 loop spans 18 amino acids. Trimming at V came to 0 bases and at J to 7 bases, leaving 11 bases not matched to a gene. This chain's CDR3 is CASSVGLAGVKSRNEQFF. In DNA form, the CDR3 reads TGTGCCAGCAGCGTAGGACTAGCGGGAGTCAAATCGCGGAATGAGCAGTTCTTC.

This clonotype was counted at least ten times. The rearrangement joins TRBV18 to TRBJ2-3; 7 bases are a match to TRBD1. The CDR3 runs 15 residues. Per the germline V gene, CDR1 is KGHSH and CDR2 is LQKENI. Trimming cost V 3 bases and J 6 bases; bases outside gene matches: 9. Written as DNA, the CDR3 is TGTGCCAGCTCACCTTACACCGGGACAGCCGATACGCAGTATTTT. It yields the protein CASSPYTGTADTQYF.

Of note for this clonotype: Germline is not matched at one junction end, which may reflect a read error. V and J are TRBV5-1 and TRBJ1-5; no reliable D call. CDR3 length: 13 amino acids. The germline V gene encodes CDR1 SGHRS and CDR2 YFSETQ. CDR3 sequence: CGSSVFPGQPQHF. The DNA for the CDR3 is TGCGGCAGCAGCGTCTTCCCGGGGCAGCCCCAGCATTTT. Full variable domain (remainder filled in from reference TRBV5-1 and TRBJ1-5): KAGVTQTPRYLIKTRGQQVTLSCSPISGHRSVSWYQQTPGQGLQFLFEYFSETQRNKGNFPGRFSGRQFSNSRSEMNVSTLELGDSALYLCGSSVFPGQPQHFGDGTRLSIL.

About this clonotype: A much larger clone sits a single nucleotide away, making a read error possible. The gene calls are TRBV27 and TRBJ1-2; a weak D match, TRBD1 (6 bases). CDR3 length: 16 amino acids. Germline lookup yields CDR1 MNHEY and CDR2 SMNVEV (reference sequence). For the CDR3, the DNA is TGTACCAGCAGTCCTCAACCCCCTACAGGGACCTATGGCTACACCTTC. Translating gives CTSSPQPPTGTYGYTF.

This chain joins TRBV25-1 and TRBJ2-3, with D maybe TRBD2 (6 bases). CDR3 length equals 15 residues. Germline V CDR1 and CDR2: MGHDK, SYGVNS. Trimming stripped 5 bases from V and 2 bases from J, with 14 bases between. CDR3 DNA sequence: TGTGCCAGCAGTTTGGCGGAGGGACTCACAGATACGCAGTATTTT. Encoded protein: CASSLAEGLTDTQYF.

This clonotype was picked up a small number of times. The V call is TRBV7-8, the J call TRBJ2-3; D gene ambiguous. The CDR3 consists of 14 residues. CDR1 and CDR2 (germline): SGHVS, FQNEAQ. V was shortened by 4 bases and J by 2 bases, with 10 bases between the two germline ends. The CDR3 DNA reads as TGTGCCAGCAGCTCCCAAAGCCTCACAGATACGCAGTATTTT. It specifies CASSSQSLTDTQYF.

The table lists this clonotype with many counts. The chain couples TRBV7-3 to TRBJ2-1, with 9 bases aligning to TRBD2. Germline V CDR1 and CDR2: SGHTA, FQGTGA. The CDR3 has 19 amino acids. J gave up 2 bases and V 0 bases, and 11 bases lay outside the gene matches. The CDR3 loop is CASSLTRPTLAGPYNEQFF. CDR3 nucleotides: TGTGCCAGCAGCTTAACTCGCCCAACTCTAGCGGGGCCCTACAATGAGCAGTTCTTC.

In its sample, this clonotype was seen many times. V and J are TRBV28 and TRBJ1-5, with D perhaps matching TRBD1 (6 bases). Trimming pared 1 base from V and 2 bases from J, leaving 12 bases between. This CDR3 comprises 16 residues. In germline, CDR1 is MDHEN, CDR2 SYDVKM. In nucleotides, the CDR3 is TGTGCCAGCAGTTTATTTAAGGGGGTCCGCAATCAGCCCCAGCATTTT. Protein: CASSLFKGVRNQPQHF.

This clonotype was recorded at least ten times. This rearrangement joins TRBV3-1 to TRBJ2-1, with 7 bases identical to TRBD2. The germline CDR1 and CDR2 sequences are LGHDT and YNNKEL (reference sequence). J gave up 4 bases and V 2 bases, and 2 bases lay outside the gene matches. This CDR3 region has 14 residues. This CDR3 is CASSQLGGYNEQFF. In DNA, the CDR3 is TGTGCCAGCAGCCAATTGGGGGGGTACAATGAGCAGTTCTTC.

There are many counts of this clonotype. This sequence joins TRBV6-1 and TRBJ1-1; no definite D call. V was cut by 6 bases and J by 2 bases, with 7 bases left in between. Germline V gene sequence: CDR1 MNHNS, CDR2 SASEGT. The CDR3 has 12 residues. CDR3 nucleotides: TGTGCCAGCAGCAAAACAAACACTGAAGCTTTCTTT. As protein: CASSKTNTEAFF.

This clonotype has a count of ten or more. This chain uses TRBV19 with TRBJ1-1; D may be TRBD1 (6 bases). CDR3 length equals 14 residues. Germline V lookup: CDR1 LNHDA, CDR2 SQIVND (reference sequence). V was clipped by 8 bases and J by 6 bases, with 19 bases between them. The CDR3 loop is CASLGRGRGAEAFF. DNA for the CDR3: TGTGCCAGTCTGGGCAGGGGAAGAGGAGCTGAAGCTTTCTTT.

The count of this clonotype is one. The rearrangement joins TRBV6-1 to TRBJ1-6; no firm D call. Per the germline V gene, CDR1 is MNHNS and CDR2 is SASEGT. The CDR3 is made up of 14 amino acids. V gave up 7 bases and J gave up 5 bases, with 12 bases separating them. The CDR3 loop reads CASTLDGNNSPLHF. In DNA, the CDR3 is TGTGCCAGCACCTTGGACGGCAATAATTCACCCCTCCACTTT.

V is TRBV10-3 and J is TRBJ1-4, with 9 bases lining up with TRBD1. The CDR3 has 15 residues. J gave up 7 bases and V 2 bases, and 5 bases lay outside the gene matches. Per the germline V gene, CDR1 is ENHRY and CDR2 is SYGVKD. The CDR3 region is CAISETDRGGEKLFF. The DNA of the CDR3 is TGTGCCATCAGTGAGACCGACAGGGGGGGTGAAAAACTGTTTTTT.

Ten or more counts support this clonotype. This sequence joins TRBV18 and TRBJ1-2; D possibly corresponds to TRBD1 (5 bases). CDR3 size: 14 residues. Germline assignment: CDR1 KGHSH and CDR2 LQKENI. V lost 6 bases and J lost 8, with 19 bases in between. This CDR3 reads CASSLSGLRYGYTF. In DNA form, the CDR3 reads TGTGCCAGCTCGCTCTCAGGGCTTCGCTACGGCTACACCTTC.

In regard to this clonotype: Possible read error: a much larger clone is one base away. The rearrangement links TRBV20-1 to TRBJ2-1, with 9 bases that match TRBD2. V was clipped by 0 bases and J by 7 bases; unmatched bases: 7. CDR1 is DFQATT, CDR2 SNEGSKA, per germline (reference sequence). The CDR3 has 15 residues. The CDR3 nucleotides read TGCAGTGCTAGAGATAGGCGGGGGGGCCGGAATGAGCAGTTCTTC. The encoded protein is CSARDRRGGRNEQFF.

Ten or more counts support this clonotype. The CDR3: CASSLTGTQDYEQYF. CDR3 DNA: TGTGCCAGCAGCTTAACGGGGACTCAGGACTACGAGCAGTACTTC. The chain couples TRBV7-3 to TRBJ2-7, with TRBD2 as a possible D gene (6 bases). V lost 0 bases, J lost 3 bases, and 12 bases lay in between. This CDR3 has 15 residues. Germline assignment: CDR1 SGHTA and CDR2 FQGTGA.